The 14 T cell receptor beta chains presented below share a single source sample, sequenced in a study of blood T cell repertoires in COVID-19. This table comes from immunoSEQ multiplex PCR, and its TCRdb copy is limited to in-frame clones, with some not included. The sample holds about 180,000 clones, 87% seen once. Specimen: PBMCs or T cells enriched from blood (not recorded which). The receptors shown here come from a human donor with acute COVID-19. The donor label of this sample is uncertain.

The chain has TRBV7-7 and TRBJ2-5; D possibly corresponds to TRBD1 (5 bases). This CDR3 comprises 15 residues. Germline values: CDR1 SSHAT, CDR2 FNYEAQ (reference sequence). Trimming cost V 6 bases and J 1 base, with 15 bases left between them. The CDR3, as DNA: TGTGCCAGCAGTCCCCAGGGAAGGTTCCAAGAGACCCAGTACTTC. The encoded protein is CASSPQGRFQETQYF.

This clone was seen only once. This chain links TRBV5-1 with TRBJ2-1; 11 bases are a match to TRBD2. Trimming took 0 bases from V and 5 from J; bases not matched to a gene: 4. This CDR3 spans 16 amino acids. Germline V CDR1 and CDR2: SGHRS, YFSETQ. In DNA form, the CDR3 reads TGCGCCAGCAGCTTGGCGACTAGCGGGGTCCACAATGAGCAGTTCTTC. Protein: CASSLATSGVHNEQFF.

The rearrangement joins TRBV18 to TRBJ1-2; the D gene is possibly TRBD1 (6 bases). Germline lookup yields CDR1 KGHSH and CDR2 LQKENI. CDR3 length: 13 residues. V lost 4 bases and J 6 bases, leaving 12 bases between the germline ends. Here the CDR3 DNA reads TGTGCCAGCTCACTACGGACAGCAAATGGCTACACCTTC. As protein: CASSLRTANGYTF.

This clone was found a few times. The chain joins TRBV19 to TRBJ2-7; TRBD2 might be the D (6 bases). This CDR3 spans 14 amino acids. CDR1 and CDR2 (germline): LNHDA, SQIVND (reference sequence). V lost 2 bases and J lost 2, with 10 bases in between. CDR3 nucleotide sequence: TGTGCCAGTAGTATATCCGGGAGTACCTACGAGCAGTACTTC. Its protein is CASSISGSTYEQYF. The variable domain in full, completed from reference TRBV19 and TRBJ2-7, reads DGGITQSPKYLFRKEGQNVTLSCEQNLNHDAMYWYRQDPGQGLRLIYYSQIVNDFQKGDIAEGYSVSREKKESFPLTVTSAQKNPTAFYLCASSISGSTYEQYFGPGTRLTVT.

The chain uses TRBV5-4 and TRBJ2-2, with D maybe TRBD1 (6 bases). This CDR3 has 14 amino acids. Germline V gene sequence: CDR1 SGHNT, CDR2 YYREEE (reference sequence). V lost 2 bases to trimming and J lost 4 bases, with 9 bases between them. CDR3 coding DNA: TGTGCCAGCAGCTTTGACAGGTTCACCGGGGAGCTGTTTTTT. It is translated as CASSFDRFTGELFF.

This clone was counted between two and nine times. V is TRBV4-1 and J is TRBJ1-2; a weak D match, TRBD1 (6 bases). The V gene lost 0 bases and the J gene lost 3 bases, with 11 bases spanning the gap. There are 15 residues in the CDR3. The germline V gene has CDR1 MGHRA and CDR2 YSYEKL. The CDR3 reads CASSQDQGHYYGYTF. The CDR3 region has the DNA TGCGCCAGCAGCCAAGATCAGGGACACTACTATGGCTACACCTTC.

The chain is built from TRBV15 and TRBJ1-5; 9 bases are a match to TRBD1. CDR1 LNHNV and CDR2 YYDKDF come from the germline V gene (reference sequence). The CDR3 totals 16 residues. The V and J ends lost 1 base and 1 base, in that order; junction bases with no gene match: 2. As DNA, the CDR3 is TGTGCCACCAGCAGAGCCGGACAGGGGAGCAATCAGCCCCAGCATTTT. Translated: CATSRAGQGSNQPQHF.

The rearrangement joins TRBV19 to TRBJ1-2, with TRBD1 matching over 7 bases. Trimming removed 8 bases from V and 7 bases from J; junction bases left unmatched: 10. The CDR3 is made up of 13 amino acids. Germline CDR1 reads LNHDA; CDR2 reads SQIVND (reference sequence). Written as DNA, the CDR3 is TGTGCCAGTCGACAAGGGGGCGAGGGTGGCTACACCTTC. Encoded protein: CASRQGGEGGYTF.

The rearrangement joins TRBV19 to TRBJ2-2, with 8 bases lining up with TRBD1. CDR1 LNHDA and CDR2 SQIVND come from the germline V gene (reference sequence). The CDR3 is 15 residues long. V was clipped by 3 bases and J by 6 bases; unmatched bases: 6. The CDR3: CASSMRTGSAGELFF. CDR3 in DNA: TGTGCCAGTAGTATGCGGACAGGGTCAGCCGGGGAGCTGTTTTTT.

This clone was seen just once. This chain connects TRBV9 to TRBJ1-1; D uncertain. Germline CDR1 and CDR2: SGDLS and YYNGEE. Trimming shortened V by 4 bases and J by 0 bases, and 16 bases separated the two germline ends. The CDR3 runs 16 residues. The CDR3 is CASSLTRLFLNTEAFF. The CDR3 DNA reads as TGTGCCAGCAGCCTAACTCGACTTTTTCTGAACACTGAAGCTTTCTTT.

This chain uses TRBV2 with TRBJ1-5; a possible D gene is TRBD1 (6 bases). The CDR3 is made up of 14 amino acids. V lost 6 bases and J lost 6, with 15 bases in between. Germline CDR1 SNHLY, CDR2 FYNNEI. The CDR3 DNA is TGTGCCAGCAGCCCAGGGGAGCAGGGTCAGCCCCAGCATTTT. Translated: CASSPGEQGQPQHF. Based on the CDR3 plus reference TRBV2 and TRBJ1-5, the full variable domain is EPEVTQTPSHQVTQMGQEVILRCVPISNHLYFYWYRQILGQKVEFLVSFYNNEISEKSEIFDDQFSVERPDGSNFTLKIRSTKLEDSAMYFCASSPGEQGQPQHFGDGTRLSIL.

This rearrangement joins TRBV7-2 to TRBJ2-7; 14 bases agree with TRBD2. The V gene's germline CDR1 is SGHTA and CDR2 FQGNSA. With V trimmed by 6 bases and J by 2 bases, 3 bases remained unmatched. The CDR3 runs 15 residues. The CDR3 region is CASRGTSGGTYEQYF. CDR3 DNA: TGTGCCAGCAGGGGGACTAGCGGGGGAACCTACGAGCAGTACTTC.

CDR3 amino acids: CASSRAGASDTQYF. The CDR3 nucleotides are TGTGCCAGCAGCAGAGCGGGGGCCTCAGATACGCAGTATTTT. The chain employs TRBV11-2 and TRBJ2-3; 8 bases are a match to TRBD2. The CDR3 runs 14 residues. The trim removed 5 bases at V and 4 bases at J, leaving 5 bases unmatched. Per germline, CDR1 SGHAT and CDR2 FQNNGV.

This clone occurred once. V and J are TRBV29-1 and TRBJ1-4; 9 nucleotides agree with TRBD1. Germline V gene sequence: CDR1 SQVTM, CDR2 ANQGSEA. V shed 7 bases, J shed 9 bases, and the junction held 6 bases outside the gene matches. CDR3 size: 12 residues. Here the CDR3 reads CSALGQGKKLFF. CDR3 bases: TGCAGCGCCCTAGGACAGGGGAAAAAACTGTTTTTT.